This TCR beta chain was captured in a study of blood T cell repertoires in COVID-19. Study context: From T cells, B-cell-depleted T cells, or PBMCs came the material, which was cDNA or gDNA.

The table lists this clone with a few counts. The CDR3 spans 15 residues. Between the trimmed V and J ends, which lost 2 bases and 1 base, there was a span of 11 bases. Germline V gene data show CDR1 as MNHEY and CDR2 as SMNVEV (reference sequence). In the original workflow: Counts of nucleated cells, estimated from reference gene primer amplification, were obtained. Method: immunoSEQ multiplex PCR; TCRdb's copy keeps in-frame clones and lacks some. Clonal size and the V and J genes are those of that table, whereas D and trimming came from the DNA. The sample holds about 150,000 clones, roughly 84% seen once.

The clonotype originates from a woman aged 45 to 65 in a cohort sampled during active or convalescent COVID-19. The gene calls are TRBV27 and TRBJ1-1, with a weak D call TRBD1 (6 bases). The sample comprised peripheral blood. CDR3 loop: CASSLRGRGNTEAFF. In nucleotides, the CDR3 is TGTGCCAGCAGTTTAAGGGGCAGGGGGAACACTGAAGCTTTCTTT.